The 21 T cell receptor beta chains below all came from one sample that was sequenced in a study of blood T cell repertoires in COVID-19 (TCRdb year 2020). Library prep was done by the immunoSEQ multiplex PCR assay. The immuneACCESS repertoire file appears here via TCRdb, limited to in-frame rearrangements. These files lack a portion of the clones; in checked studies, under half of the deficit traces to unresolved V genes, and the cause of the others is not known. Within this sample are 35,000 to 45,000 clones, with about 85% of them counted one time only. The ten largest clonotypes hold roughly a third of the sample. Sequencing was performed on peripheral blood. The receptors stem from a woman aged 80 or over with acute or convalescent COVID-19.

As DNA, the CDR3 is TGTGCCAGCAGTCACCGTGAGGGGGCCACTGAAGCTTTCTTT. Its translation is CASSHREGATEAFF. The genes are TRBV27 and TRBJ1-1, with 7 nucleotides matching TRBD1. This CDR3 spans 14 amino acids. J gave up 4 bases and V 5 bases, and 7 bases lay outside the gene matches. CDR1 and CDR2 from the germline V gene are MNHEY and SMNVEV (reference sequence).

The chain combines TRBV18 with TRBJ2-7; D is possibly TRBD1 (5 bases). The ends were cut back, 4 bases at V and 6 bases at J, with 10 bases in the middle. Germline V gene data show CDR1 as KGHSH and CDR2 as LQKENI. The length of the CDR3 is 12 residues. The CDR3 DNA sequence: TGTGCCAGCTCACAGGGGATGGGCGAGCAGTACTTC. Residues: CASSQGMGEQYF. The full variable domain, rest sourced from reference TRBV18 and TRBJ2-7, is NAGVMQNPRHLVRRRGQEARLRCSPMKGHSHVYWYRQLPEEGLKFMVYLQKENIIDESGMPKERFSAEFPKEGPSILRIQQVVRGDSAAYFCASSQGMGEQYFGPGTRLTVT.

The chain couples TRBV3-1 (or the pseudogene TRBV3-2) to TRBJ1-2; D may be TRBD1 (5 bases). CDR3 length: 16 residues. Germline lookup yields CDR1 LGHDT and CDR2 YNNKEL (reference sequence). Trimming took 0 bases from V and 2 from J, leaving 13 bases between them. The CDR3 DNA follows: TGTGCCAGCAGCCAAGATTTCACAGGAAAGAACTATGGCTACACCTTC. Encoded protein: CASSQDFTGKNYGYTF.

This chain joins TRBV3-1 (or the pseudogene TRBV3-2) and TRBJ2-7; 9 nucleotides match TRBD2. Germline CDR1 LGHDT, CDR2 YNNKEL (reference sequence). V lost 2 bases to trimming and J lost 6 bases; unmatched junction nucleotides: 5. The CDR3 has 14 residues. The CDR3 is CASSQPGLASEQYF. CDR3 in DNA: TGTGCCAGCAGCCAACCGGGACTAGCATCCGAGCAGTACTTC.

The J gene is TRBJ1-2, the V gene TRBV3-1 (or the pseudogene TRBV3-2); D remains unclear. The CDR3 sequence is 15 residues long. V gave up 0 bases and J gave up 4 bases, with 12 bases separating them. Germline values: CDR1 LGHDT, CDR2 YNNKEL (reference sequence). The CDR3: CASSQDKGRGYGYTF. CDR3 nucleotides: TGTGCCAGCAGCCAAGATAAAGGCCGGGGCTATGGCTACACCTTC.

Regarding this clone: The same CDR3 can be traced to other DNA sequences in this sample. Here the CDR3 reads CASSLGGQGQEKLFF. CDR3 DNA sequence: TGCGCCAGCAGCTTGGGGGGACAGGGGCAGGAAAAACTGTTTTTT. The rearrangement links TRBV5-1 to TRBJ1-4, with 10 bases that match TRBD1. The CDR3 runs to 15 residues. Germline-derived CDR1 and CDR2 are SGHRS and YFSETQ. V was clipped by 0 bases and J by 8 bases; unmatched bases: 4.

The chain is built from TRBV10-1 and TRBJ2-3, with 11 nucleotides matching TRBD2. With 4 bases clipped from V and 0 bases from J, the junction kept 12 bases outside the gene matches. CDR3 size: 19 residues. Germline V gives CDR1 WNHNN, CDR2 SYGVQD (reference sequence). CDR3 sequence (DNA): TGCGCCAGCAGTGCCTTAGCCGGGACTAGCGGTACTAGCACAGATACGCAGTATTTT. Protein sequence: CASSALAGTSGTSTDTQYF.

This clone appeared a few times. The chain carries TRBV19 and TRBJ1-4, with 7 positions matching TRBD1. This CDR3 region has 14 residues. Germline lookup yields CDR1 LNHDA and CDR2 SQIVND (reference sequence). The J segment lost 8 bases and the V segment lost 9 bases, leaving 12 bases of the junction unmatched. The CDR3 DNA reads TGTGCCAGCTATCAAACAGGGGTCGGAGAAAAACTGTTTTTT. Its protein product is CASYQTGVGEKLFF.

This clone was seen only once. V is TRBV27 and J is TRBJ2-1, with TRBD2 matching 12 bases. This CDR3 has 17 amino acids. Germline lookup yields CDR1 MNHEY and CDR2 SMNVEV (reference sequence). V shed 5 bases, J shed 9 bases, and the junction held 14 bases outside the gene matches. CDR3: CASSRVSETSGSLEQFF. CDR3 sequence (DNA): TGTGCCAGCAGTCGGGTATCGGAGACTAGCGGGAGCCTTGAGCAGTTCTTC.

This clone showed up just once. The genes are TRBV19 and TRBJ1-1; D is ambiguous. The CDR3 runs to 15 residues. Trimming shortened V by 5 bases and J by 1 base, and 14 bases separated the two germline ends. CDR1 and CDR2 (germline): LNHDA, SQIVND (reference sequence). In DNA form, the CDR3 reads TGTGCCAGTAGTTCCTTGGCGGGAGCGAACACTGAAGCTTTCTTT. Its translation: CASSSLAGANTEAFF. Full variable domain (remainder filled in from reference TRBV19 and TRBJ1-1): DGGITQSPKYLFRKEGQNVTLSCEQNLNHDAMYWYRQDPGQGLRLIYYSQIVNDFQKGDIAEGYSVSREKKESFPLTVTSAQKNPTAFYLCASSSLAGANTEAFFGQGTRLTVV.

The CDR3 here is CASSQSWTSGNSANTGELFF. CDR3 in DNA: TGTGCCAGCAGCCAATCTTGGACTAGCGGGAACTCGGCGAACACCGGGGAGCTGTTTTTT. The chain joins TRBV3-1 (or the pseudogene TRBV3-2) to TRBJ2-2; 12 bases line up with TRBD2. Germline V CDR1 and CDR2: LGHDT, YNNKEL (reference sequence). This CDR3 is built from 20 residues. With V trimmed by 2 bases and J by 0 bases, 10 bases remained unmatched.

CDR3 in amino acids: CASSHFTGVRAGELFF. Written as DNA, the CDR3 is TGTGCCAGCAGCCATTTTACAGGGGTGAGGGCCGGGGAGCTGTTTTTT. The chain combines TRBV3-1 (or the pseudogene TRBV3-2) with TRBJ2-2; the match to TRBD1 covers 7 bases. CDR1 and CDR2 (germline): LGHDT, YNNKEL (reference sequence). CDR3 length: 16 amino acids. The junction had 10 bases not matched to a gene; V was cut back by 3 bases and J by 6 bases.

The V gene is TRBV30, the J gene TRBJ1-1; 7 positions agree with TRBD1. Germline V gene lookup returns CDR1 GTSNPN and CDR2 SVGIG (reference sequence). The V gene end was trimmed by 4 bases and the J gene end by 1 base; junction bases not matched to a gene: 3. This CDR3 spans 13 amino acids. The CDR3 DNA reads as TGTGCCTGGACGGGACAGCCGAACACTGAAGCTTTCTTT. This sequence encodes CAWTGQPNTEAFF.

The chain uses TRBV19 and TRBJ2-1, with 7 bases identical to TRBD1. Germline V gene sequence: CDR1 LNHDA, CDR2 SQIVND (reference sequence). V was pared by 6 bases and J by 8 bases, with 7 bases of the junction left unmatched. This CDR3 is built from 13 residues. The CDR3: CASRYTGVHEQFF. The CDR3 DNA follows: TGTGCCAGTAGATATACAGGGGTCCATGAGCAGTTCTTC.

This chain links TRBV2 with TRBJ1-3; 9 bases are shared with TRBD1. From germline, CDR1 is SNHLY and CDR2 FYNNEI. The CDR3 sequence is 18 residues long. Germline trimming cut 3 bases from V and 2 bases from J; bases unmatched to any gene: 11. The CDR3 region has the DNA TGTGCCAGCAGTGAGGTGCCGGGACAGGGAGGACCTGGAAACACCATATATTTT. Translation: CASSEVPGQGGPGNTIYF. The whole variable domain, filled in from reference TRBV2 and TRBJ1-3, reads EPEVTQTPSHQVTQMGQEVILRCVPISNHLYFYWYRQILGQKVEFLVSFYNNEISEKSEIFDDQFSVERPDGSNFTLKIRSTKLEDSAMYFCASSEVPGQGGPGNTIYFGEGSWLTVV.

V gene TRBV10-3 combines with J gene TRBJ2-5, with 15 nucleotides matching TRBD2. V lost 5 bases, J lost 4 bases, and 2 bases stayed unmatched. The CDR3 consists of 15 residues. CDR1 ENHRY and CDR2 SYGVKD come from the germline V gene. The CDR3 DNA reads TGTGCCATCAGTTTGGGACTAGCGGGAGGAGAGACCCAGTACTTC. This codes for CAISLGLAGGETQYF.

This clone was counted a few times. The chain is built from TRBV5-1 and TRBJ1-5; the D is unclear. V shed 0 bases and J shed 6 bases, with 7 bases lying between them. The CDR3 is made up of 13 amino acids. Germline loops: CDR1 SGHRS, CDR2 YFSETQ. The CDR3 DNA follows: TGCGCCAGCAGCTTGGAACCAGGTCAGCCCCAGCATTTT. This sequence encodes CASSLEPGQPQHF.

This clone showed up just once. The rearrangement links TRBV7-6 to TRBJ1-1, with D uncertain. The germline V and J ends were trimmed by 5 bases and 7 bases, with 8 bases remaining between them. Germline V lookup: CDR1 SGHVS, CDR2 FNYEAQ. This CDR3 contains 11 residues. The CDR3 protein is CASSRGNEAFF. CDR3 nucleotide sequence: TGTGCCAGCAGCCGGGGAAATGAAGCTTTCTTT.

This chain joins TRBV18 and TRBJ2-1; D unresolved. Trimming took off 6 bases at V and 7 bases at J, with 13 bases between the two ends. This CDR3 has 13 residues. Germline V gene data show CDR1 as KGHSH and CDR2 as LQKENI. CDR3 residues: CASSTVNSNEQFF. The DNA for the CDR3 is TGTGCCAGCTCCACGGTGAACTCGAATGAGCAGTTCTTC.

The CDR3 DNA follows: TGTGCCAGCAGTTTAGGGAGGGCCAGTGGCTATGGCTACACCTTC. Translating gives CASSLGRASGYGYTF. The chain uses TRBV27 and TRBJ1-2, with D unresolved. The CDR3 runs 15 residues. From germline, CDR1 is MNHEY and CDR2 SMNVEV (reference sequence). V was clipped by 2 bases and J by 4 bases, with 14 bases between them.

J is TRBJ1-5 and V is TRBV6-5; D remains ambiguous. Germline V gene lookup returns CDR1 MNHEY and CDR2 SVGAGI. The CDR3 consists of 12 residues. The V gene lost 6 bases and the J gene lost 8 bases, with 11 bases spanning the gap. This CDR3 is CASSRGVEPQHF. In DNA form, the CDR3 reads TGTGCCAGCAGCCGCGGGGTAGAGCCCCAGCATTTT.